This passage covers 10 T cell receptor beta chains from one sample sequenced in a study of early T cells in non-severe SARS-CoV-2 infection. From the 5' RACE reads, TCRdb called clonotypes with MiXCR, one entry per CDR3 protein. Of 90,000 to 130,000 distinct CDR3 sequences in the sample, over 9.5% were seen once. This sample comprised whole blood, obtained at baseline. The receptors here all came from an adult who was a healthcare worker with PCR-confirmed SARS-CoV-2 infection or an uninfected control (not recorded which).

The J gene is TRBJ2-7, the V gene TRBV27; weak D call: TRBD2 (5 bases). The CDR3 extends over 14 amino acids. Trimming took 1 base from V and 5 from J, leaving 12 bases between them. The germline V gene encodes CDR1 MNHEY and CDR2 SMNVEV (reference sequence). Written as DNA, the CDR3 is TGTGCCAGCAGTTTATATGAGGGCCGGAACGAGCAGTACTTC. Translated: CASSLYEGRNEQYF.

The sample holds a few counts of this clonotype. This chain links TRBV20-1 with TRBJ1-2; D is unclear. Germline V gene lookup returns CDR1 DFQATT and CDR2 SNEGSKA (reference sequence). The length of the CDR3 is 11 residues. V lost 5 bases, J lost 8 bases, and 12 bases lay in between. The CDR3 region has the DNA TGCAGTGCTCCGGAGATAAAAGGCTACACCTTC. Translating gives CSAPEIKGYTF.

The gene calls are TRBV15 and TRBJ2-1; the match to TRBD1 covers 10 bases. CDR1 and CDR2 (germline): LNHNV, YYDKDF (reference sequence). V trimming: 6 bases; J trimming: 7 bases; junction bases outside the gene matches: 15. The CDR3 has 17 amino acids. The chain's CDR3 is CATRNPVRDRGSNEQFF. In DNA, the CDR3 is TGTGCCACCAGAAACCCAGTCCGGGACAGGGGAAGTAATGAGCAGTTCTTC. Based on the CDR3 plus reference TRBV15 and TRBJ2-1, the full variable domain is DAMVIQNPRYQVTQFGKPVTLSCSQTLNHNVMYWYQQKSSQAPKLLFHYYDKDFNNEADTPDNFQSRRPNTSFCFLDIRSPGLGDTAMYLCATRNPVRDRGSNEQFFGPGTRLTVL.

This clonotype appeared a few times. V and J are TRBV18 and TRBJ2-1; D is possibly TRBD1 (5 bases). V shed 4 bases and J shed 7 bases, with 11 bases lying between them. The CDR3 has 13 residues. Germline V gene lookup returns CDR1 KGHSH and CDR2 LQKENI. The CDR3 region is CASSLSQGNEQFF. CDR3 bases: TGTGCCAGCTCACTTTCCCAGGGAAATGAGCAGTTCTTC.

The gene calls are TRBV29-1 and TRBJ2-7; 10 bases agree with TRBD2. J lost 6 bases, V lost 6 bases, and 8 bases had no gene match. CDR1 is SQVTM and CDR2 is ANQGSEA in the germline V gene. CDR3 size: 13 residues. DNA for the CDR3: TGCAGCGTAGTTAGCGGGAGGTTGGGCGAGCAGTACTTC. Protein: CSVVSGRLGEQYF.

About this clonotype itself: It may be a read error: a sequence one base away is much more abundant. The chain combines TRBV2 with TRBJ1-1; D call uncertain. This CDR3 spans 15 amino acids. Trimming removed 6 bases at V and 1 base at J, with 15 bases between. The germline V gene encodes CDR1 SNHLY and CDR2 FYNNEI. The CDR3 nucleotides are TGTGCCAGCAGGGCGGAGGCTCGGCGGAACACTGAAGCTTTCTTT. Translating it yields CASRAEARRNTEAFF.

V gene TRBV29-1 combines with J gene TRBJ2-7; D gene uncertain. Looked up from germline, CDR1 is SQVTM and CDR2 is ANQGSEA. V lost 4 bases and J lost 5, with 9 bases in between. The CDR3 contains 11 residues. Here the CDR3 reads CSVGAGHEQYF. CDR3 coding DNA: TGCAGCGTTGGGGCAGGCCACGAGCAGTACTTC.

This clonotype was found many times. V and J are TRBV19 and TRBJ2-5; 9 bases match TRBD2. CDR3 length: 16 amino acids. Germline trimming cut 8 bases from V and 3 bases from J; bases unmatched to any gene: 13. Germline V gives CDR1 LNHDA, CDR2 SQIVND (reference sequence). Here the CDR3 DNA reads TGTGCCAGTTCTCCCCGGCCAGCGGGGGGCAAAGAGACCCAGTACTTC. This sequence encodes CASSPRPAGGKETQYF.

CDR3 region: CASSPLHSNQPQHF. CDR3 DNA sequence: TGTGCCAGCAGCCCTCTTCATAGCAATCAGCCCCAGCATTTT. The gene calls are TRBV7-9 and TRBJ1-5; D is ambiguous. CDR3 size: 14 residues. The V gene lost 5 bases and the J gene lost 0 bases, with 8 bases spanning the gap. From germline, CDR1 is SEHNR and CDR2 FQNEAQ (reference sequence).

The rearrangement links TRBV12-3 or TRBV12-4 to TRBJ2-2, with a tentative D call TRBD1 (6 bases). Trimming took 5 bases from V and 7 from J, leaving 11 bases between them. This CDR3 contains 13 residues. In DNA, the CDR3 is TGTGCCAGCAGTAGTAACAGGGACGGGGAGCTGTTTTTT. Its translation: CASSSNRDGELFF.